The text below deals with one T cell receptor (beta chain). This entry belongs to a study of T cell changes during pregnancy in multiple sclerosis. The data were produced by immunoSEQ multiplex PCR, yet TCRdb's version contains in-frame clones alone and is incomplete. The sample records 40,000 to 60,000 clones, 85% to 95% being singletons. In germline, CDR1 is SGHTA, CDR2 FQGNSA. V was cut by 0 bases and J by 5 bases, with 10 bases left in between. The CDR3 consists of 14 residues. Sequencing was performed on CD8+ T cells from peripheral blood mononuclear cells, taken in the first trimester of pregnancy. The source is a female donor with multiple sclerosis, enrolled in a pregnancy study. V is TRBV7-2 and J is TRBJ2-5; tentatively, D is TRBD1 (6 bases). The chain's CDR3 is CASSLAGAKETQYF. DNA of the CDR3: TGTGCCAGCAGCTTAGCGGGGGCGAAGGAGACCCAGTACTTC.